A single sample gave rise to the 5 T cell receptor beta chains below, sequenced in a study of PD-1 blockade in classical Hodgkin lymphoma. Assay: immunoSEQ multiplex PCR; the TCRdb copy retains only in-frame clones and omits some. The repertoire holds around 50,000 clones, around 91% seen once, with about 15% in the top ten. The time point here: cycle 4 day 1 (C4D1), after five to seven weeks of nivolumab. Brentuximab vedotin exposure varied among the patients, all of whom had relapsed after autologous stem cell transplantation. Sequencing used peripheral blood mononuclear cells (PBMCs), obtained before the fourth cycle of nivolumab. These receptors all stem from a human donor with classical Hodgkin lymphoma.

The chain employs TRBV10-3 and TRBJ2-5; 8 bases fit TRBD2. Germline trimming cut 2 bases from V and 5 bases from J; bases unmatched to any gene: 4. The CDR3 totals 14 residues. Per the germline V gene, CDR1 is ENHRY and CDR2 is SYGVKD. CDR3 DNA sequence: TGTGCCATCAGTGAGCCCAGCGGGAGCGAGACCCAGTACTTC. This translates into CAISEPSGSETQYF.

V usage is TRBV11-3 and J usage is TRBJ2-7; 11 nucleotides align to TRBD2. Germline CDR1 reads SGHNT; CDR2 reads YENEEA. The CDR3 runs to 15 residues. Trimming removed 3 bases from V and 2 bases from J; junction bases left unmatched: 3. The chain's CDR3 is CASSLILAGAYEQYF. CDR3 bases: TGTGCCAGCAGCTTGATACTAGCGGGAGCCTACGAGCAGTACTTC.

This clone has only a few counts. This chain connects TRBV9 to TRBJ2-2; 8 bases match TRBD2. Per the germline V gene, CDR1 is SGDLS and CDR2 is YYNGEE. The CDR3 is made up of 14 amino acids. Germline trimming cut 8 bases from V and 5 bases from J; bases unmatched to any gene: 8. Written as DNA, the CDR3 is TGTGCCAGTGCAGCGGGAGTGTCAACCGGGGAGCTGTTTTTT. Translating it yields CASAAGVSTGELFF. Complete variable domain (other parts from reference TRBV9 and TRBJ2-2): DSGVTQTPKHLITATGQRVTLRCSPRSGDLSVYWYQQSLDQGLQFLIQYYNGEERAKGNILERFSAQQFPDLHSELNLSSLELGDSALYFCASAAGVSTGELFFGEGSRLTVL.

This sequence joins TRBV7-6 and TRBJ2-3, with D perhaps TRBD1 or TRBD2 (5 bases each). V lost 1 base and J 0 bases, leaving 20 bases between the germline ends. The CDR3 runs 19 residues. CDR1 and CDR2 from the germline V gene are SGHVS and FNYEAQ. The DNA for the CDR3 is TGTGCCAGCAGCTTAGTGGGGACGCCGAACCATCCTAGCACAGATACGCAGTATTTT. This encodes CASSLVGTPNHPSTDTQYF.

The chain uses TRBV5-1 and TRBJ2-2; 8 bases agree with TRBD2. V was clipped by 1 base and J by 6 bases; unmatched bases: 5. Looked up from germline, CDR1 is SGHRS and CDR2 is YFSETQ. The length of the CDR3 is 15 residues. CDR3 nucleotides: TGCGCCAGCAGCTTGACAAGCGGGAGCCCCGGGGAGCTGTTTTTT. Its translation: CASSLTSGSPGELFF.